This is a list of T cell receptor beta chains from one sample in a study of OX40 agonist ivuxolimab in advanced cancers. Assay used: immunoSEQ multiplex PCR; TCRdb lists only in-frame clones, some missing. Counted here are 48,000 or so clones, 85% to 90% occurring once; the ten biggest clones make up 1.5% to 2%. The sample was CD4+ or CD8+ T cells sorted from blood, taken in a trial of the OX40 agonist ivuxolimab. These receptors were collected from an adult with an advanced solid tumor such as melanoma, head and neck, liver or kidney cancer. CDR3s include the opening cysteine and the closing phenylalanine or tryptophan. A D gene is named only where the DNA matches it firmly. The size of a clone is reported for some rows only, either as once, few or many, or as a class for expanded clones.

TRBV5-6	-	-	TRBJ2-3	CASSLAGATDTQYF	TGTGCCAGCAGCTTGGCCGGTGCCACAGATACGCAGTATTTT
TRBV6-5	once	-	TRBJ1-2	CASSSARPSHYGYTF	TGTGCCAGCAGTTCCGCCCGTCCGAGCCACTATGGCTACACCTTC
TRBV18	-	TRBD2	TRBJ2-7	CASSPRGGSDEQYF	TGTGCCAGCTCCCCGCGAGGCGGGAGTGATGAGCAGTACTTC
TRBV2	-	-	TRBJ1-1	CASSENLGEETEAFF	TGTGCCAGCAGTGAAAATCTCGGGGAGGAGACTGAAGCTTTCTTT
TRBV5-6	-	-	TRBJ2-7	CASSWRAREQYF	TGTGCCAGCAGCTGGAGGGCACGGGAGCAGTACTTC
TRBV5-1	-	TRBD1	TRBJ1-2	CASSSRTGAADYGYTF	TGCGCCAGCAGCTCCAGGACAGGGGCCGCAGACTATGGCTACACCTTC
TRBV21-1	-	-	TRBJ1-1	CASSNEGRDTEAFF	TGTGCCAGCAGCAATGAGGGACGGGACACTGAAGCTTTCTTT
TRBV7-2	-	-	TRBJ1-1	CASSGYRETEAFF	TGTGCCAGCAGCGGATACAGGGAGACTGAAGCTTTCTTT
TRBV28	once	-	TRBJ2-6	CASSSPSYSGANVLTF	TGTGCCAGCAGTTCCCCGTCCTACTCTGGGGCCAACGTCCTGACTTTC
TRBV2	-	TRBD2	TRBJ2-3	CASTPLEASGRNTQYF	TGTGCCAGCACCCCCCTCGAGGCTAGCGGGAGGAATACGCAGTATTTT
TRBV9	-	TRBD1	TRBJ1-2	CASSAAGGSGGYTF	TGTGCCAGCAGCGCAGCAGGGGGCTCAGGTGGCTACACCTTC
TRBV6-5	-	-	TRBJ2-2	CASLPAAANTGELFF	TGTGCCAGCCTCCCAGCGGCCGCGAACACCGGGGAGCTGTTTTTT
TRBV7-3	-	-	TRBJ1-6	CASSLNARNSPLHF	TGTGCCAGCAGCTTAAACGCCAGAAATTCACCCCTCCACTTT
TRBV6-4	-	-	TRBJ1-2	CASSVTAGYGYTF	TGTGCCAGCAGTGTAACAGCTGGCTATGGCTACACCTTC
TRBV7-9	-	TRBD1	TRBJ2-2	CASTPGTGNTGELFF	TGTGCCAGCACCCCCGGGACAGGGAACACCGGGGAGCTGTTTTTT
TRBV19	-	-	TRBJ2-7	CASSIGQGAYEQYF	TGTGCCAGTAGTATAGGGCAGGGTGCCTACGAGCAGTACTTC
TRBV5-1	once	TRBD1	TRBJ2-2	CASSSTGTGGIGELFF	TGCGCCAGCAGCTCGACAGGGACAGGGGGCATCGGGGAGCTGTTTTTT
TRBV7-3	-	-	TRBJ2-3	CASSPQPTDTQYF	TGTGCCAGCAGCCCTCAACCGACAGATACGCAGTATTTT
TRBV18	-	TRBD2	TRBJ2-7	CASSQLGLAGMSYEQYF	TGTGCCAGCTCACAACTGGGACTAGCGGGGATGAGCTACGAGCAGTACTTC
TRBV19	-	TRBD1	TRBJ2-4	CASSSSKQGARDIQYF	TGTGCCAGTAGTAGCTCCAAACAGGGGGCGAGAGACATTCAGTACTTC
TRBV10-2	-	-	TRBJ1-3	CASSRMSGKGNTIYF	TGCGCCAGCAGTCGAATGTCAGGGAAGGGGAACACCATATATTTT
TRBV27	-	-	TRBJ1-2	CASSSTLRGNYGYTF	TGTGCCAGCAGTTCAACCCTACGGGGTAACTATGGCTACACCTTC
TRBV5-4	few	-	TRBJ2-6	CASSLEKGSGANVLTF	TGTGCCAGCAGCTTGGAGAAGGGGTCTGGGGCCAACGTCCTGACTTTC
TRBV5-1	few	-	TRBJ2-2	CASRPGSGNTGELFF	TGCGCCAGCAGGCCCGGTTCTGGGAACACCGGGGAGCTGTTTTTT
TRBV18	-	TRBD1	TRBJ1-2	CASSSGQGDGYTF	TGTGCCAGCTCATCGGGACAGGGAGATGGCTACACCTTC
TRBV30	-	-	TRBJ1-5	CAWSAGTGARNQPQHF	TGTGCCTGGAGTGCCGGGACCGGAGCCCGAAATCAGCCCCAGCATTTT
TRBV9	-	-	TRBJ1-3	CASTPDSGNTIYF	TGTGCCAGCACTCCAGACTCTGGAAACACCATATATTTT
TRBV11-2	-	TRBD1	TRBJ2-7	CASSPIGPGTGSYEQYF	TGTGCCAGCAGCCCAATCGGTCCCGGGACAGGGTCCTACGAGCAGTACTTC
TRBV6-5	-	-	TRBJ1-2	CASSYSIWGRGYGYTF	TGTGCCAGCAGTTACTCAATCTGGGGGCGGGGCTATGGCTACACCTTC
TRBV18	-	-	TRBJ1-1	CASSPGREEAFF	TGTGCCAGCTCACCGGGAAGGGAAGAAGCTTTCTTT
TRBV9	-	TRBD1	TRBJ1-2	CASSARQGGDGYTF	TGTGCCAGCAGCGCCCGACAGGGTGGAGATGGCTACACCTTC
TRBV19	-	-	TRBJ2-2	CASSIGKNTGELFF	TGTGCCAGTAGTATAGGGAAAAACACCGGGGAGCTGTTTTTT
TRBV10-3	-	TRBD1	TRBJ1-2	CAISESGTGNHGYTF	TGTGCCATCAGTGAATCAGGGACAGGGAATCATGGCTACACCTTC
TRBV13	-	-	TRBJ2-7	CASSSNRGAYEQYF	TGTGCCAGCAGCTCTAATCGGGGCGCCTACGAGCAGTACTTC
TRBV12-5	-	TRBD2	TRBJ2-3	CASGLVAGGYTDTQYF	TGTGCTAGTGGTTTGGTAGCGGGGGGGTACACAGATACGCAGTATTTT
TRBV5-5	-	TRBD1	TRBJ1-3	CASSLRTGSGNTIYF	TGTGCCAGCAGCTTAAGGACAGGGTCTGGAAACACCATATATTTT
TRBV7-9	-	TRBD2	TRBJ2-5	CASSFRTSGNQETQYF	TGTGCCAGCAGCTTCCGGACTAGCGGGAACCAAGAGACCCAGTACTTC
TRBV6-1	-	TRBD1	TRBJ2-1	CASSDGQGNNEQFF	TGTGCCAGCAGTGATGGACAGGGAAACAATGAGCAGTTCTTC
TRBV7-2	-	TRBD1	TRBJ1-2	CASSRTGESYGYTF	TGTGCCAGCAGCAGGACAGGGGAGAGCTATGGCTACACCTTC
TRBV5-1	once	-	TRBJ2-7	CASKGPMDPSYEQYF	TGCGCCAGCAAAGGACCCATGGACCCCTCCTACGAGCAGTACTTC
TRBV19	-	-	TRBJ1-5	CASTRDGLKNQPQHF	TGTGCCAGTACCCGGGACGGACTTAAGAATCAGCCCCAGCATTTT
TRBV7-8	few	TRBD1	TRBJ2-7	CASSVRQGKVGEQYF	TGTGCCAGCAGCGTTCGACAGGGGAAGGTGGGGGAGCAGTACTTC
TRBV5-1	few	-	TRBJ1-4	CASRKQGSEKLFF	TGCGCCAGCAGAAAACAGGGCAGTGAAAAACTGTTTTTT
TRBV5-1	-	-	TRBJ1-2	CASSLAGRGDTF	TGCGCCAGCAGCTTGGCCGGTAGGGGGGACACCTTC
TRBV5-5	-	-	TRBJ1-3	CASSLDWGSGNTIYF	TGTGCCAGCAGCTTGGATTGGGGCTCTGGAAACACCATATATTTT
TRBV4-3	-	TRBD2	TRBJ2-3	CASSQAPLTGGPPDTQYF	TGCGCCAGCAGCCAAGCGCCATTGACGGGAGGTCCCCCAGATACGCAGTATTTT
TRBV19	-	-	TRBJ2-4	CASRGQRLEEAKNIQYF	TGTGCCAGTAGAGGACAGCGGTTAGAGGAAGCCAAAAACATTCAGTACTTC
TRBV10-2	-	TRBD1	TRBJ1-5	CASSEGQGADQPQHF	TGCGCCAGCAGTGAGGGGCAGGGGGCCGATCAGCCCCAGCATTTT
TRBV14	-	-	TRBJ1-5	CASSQARGAGGQPQHF	TGTGCCAGCAGCCAAGCTCGGGGGGCTGGGGGTCAGCCCCAGCATTTT
TRBV7-9	-	TRBD1	TRBJ2-6	CASSYPTGGISGANVLTF	TGTGCCAGCAGCTACCCGACAGGGGGCATCTCTGGGGCCAACGTCCTGACTTTC
TRBV11-2	-	TRBD2	TRBJ2-3	CASSLLTGGRRDTQYF	TGTGCCAGCAGCCTTTTAACGGGGGGGAGGAGAGATACGCAGTATTTT